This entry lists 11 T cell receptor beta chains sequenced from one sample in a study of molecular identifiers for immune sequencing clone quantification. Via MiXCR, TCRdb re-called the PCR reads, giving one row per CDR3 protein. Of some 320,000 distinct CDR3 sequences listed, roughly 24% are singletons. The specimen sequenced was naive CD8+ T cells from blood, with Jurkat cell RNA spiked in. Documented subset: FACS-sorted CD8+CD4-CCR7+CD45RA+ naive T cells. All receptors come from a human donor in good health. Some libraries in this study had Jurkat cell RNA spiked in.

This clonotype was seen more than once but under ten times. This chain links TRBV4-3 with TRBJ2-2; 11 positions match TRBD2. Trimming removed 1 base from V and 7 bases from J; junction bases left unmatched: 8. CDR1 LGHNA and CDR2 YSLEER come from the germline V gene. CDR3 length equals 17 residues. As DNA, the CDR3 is TGCGCCAGCAGCCAAGGTTTTCTAGCGGGGGGAATCGGGGAGCTGTTTTTT. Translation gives CASSQGFLAGGIGELFF.

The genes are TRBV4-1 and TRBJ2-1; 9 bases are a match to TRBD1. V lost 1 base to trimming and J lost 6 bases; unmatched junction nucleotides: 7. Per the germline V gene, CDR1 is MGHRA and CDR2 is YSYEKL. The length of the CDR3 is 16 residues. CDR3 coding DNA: TGCGCCAGCAGCCAAGGGACAGGGGTAATGGGCAATGAGCAGTTCTTC. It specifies CASSQGTGVMGNEQFF.

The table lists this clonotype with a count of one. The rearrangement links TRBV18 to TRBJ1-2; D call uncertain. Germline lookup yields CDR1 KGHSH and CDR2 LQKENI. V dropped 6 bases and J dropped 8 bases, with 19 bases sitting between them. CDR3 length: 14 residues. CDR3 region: CASSAPPGLRGYTF. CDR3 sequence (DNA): TGTGCCAGCTCCGCCCCCCCCGGGCTGAGAGGCTACACCTTC.

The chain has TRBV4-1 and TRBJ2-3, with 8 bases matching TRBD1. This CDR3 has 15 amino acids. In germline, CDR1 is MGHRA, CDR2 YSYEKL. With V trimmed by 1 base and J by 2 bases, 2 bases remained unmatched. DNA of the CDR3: TGCGCCAGCAGCCAAGGACAGGGGTACACAGATACGCAGTATTTT. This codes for CASSQGQGYTDTQYF.

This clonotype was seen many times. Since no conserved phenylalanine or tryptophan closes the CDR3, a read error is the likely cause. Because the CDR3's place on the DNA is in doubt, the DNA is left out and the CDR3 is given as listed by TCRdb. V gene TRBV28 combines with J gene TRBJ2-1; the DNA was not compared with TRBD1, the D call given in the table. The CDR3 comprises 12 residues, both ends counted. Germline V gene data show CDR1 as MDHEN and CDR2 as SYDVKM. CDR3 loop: CASRGDSRDFFY.

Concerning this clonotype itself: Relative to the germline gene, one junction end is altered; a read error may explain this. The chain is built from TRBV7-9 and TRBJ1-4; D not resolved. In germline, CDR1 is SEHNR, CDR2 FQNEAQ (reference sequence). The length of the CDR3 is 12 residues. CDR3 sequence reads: CASSSIREKLSF. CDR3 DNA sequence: TGTGCCAGCAGCTCAATCCGTGAAAAACTGTCTTTT.

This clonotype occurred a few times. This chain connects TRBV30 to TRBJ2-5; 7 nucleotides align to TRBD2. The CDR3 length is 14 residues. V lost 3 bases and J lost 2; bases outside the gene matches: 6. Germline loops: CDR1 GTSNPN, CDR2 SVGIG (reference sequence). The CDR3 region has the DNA TGTGCCTGGAGCTTGACTAGCCCTCAAGAGACCCAGTACTTC. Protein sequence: CAWSLTSPQETQYF.

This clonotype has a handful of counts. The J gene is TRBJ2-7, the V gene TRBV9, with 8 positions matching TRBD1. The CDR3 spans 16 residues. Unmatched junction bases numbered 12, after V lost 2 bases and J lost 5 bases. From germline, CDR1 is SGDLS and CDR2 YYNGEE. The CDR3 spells CASSVNPQTGEHEQYF. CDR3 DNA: TGTGCCAGCAGCGTGAACCCACAGACAGGGGAGCACGAGCAGTACTTC. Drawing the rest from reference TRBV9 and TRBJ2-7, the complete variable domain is DSGVTQTPKHLITATGQRVTLRCSPRSGDLSVYWYQQSLDQGLQFLIQYYNGEERAKGNILERFSAQQFPDLHSELNLSSLELGDSALYFCASSVNPQTGEHEQYFGPGTRLTVT.

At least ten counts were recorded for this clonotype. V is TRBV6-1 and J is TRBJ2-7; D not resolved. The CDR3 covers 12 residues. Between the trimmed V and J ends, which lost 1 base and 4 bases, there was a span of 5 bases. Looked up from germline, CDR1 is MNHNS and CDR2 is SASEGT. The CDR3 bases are TGTGCCAGCAGTGAAGGTTGGTACGAGCAGTACTTC. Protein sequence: CASSEGWYEQYF.

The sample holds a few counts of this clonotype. The CDR3, as DNA: TGTGCCAGCAGCCCCCCTTGTAGGCAGGGGAACACTGAAGCTTTCTTT. This codes for CASSPPCRQGNTEAFF. The chain links TRBV7-9 to TRBJ1-1; a weak D match, TRBD1 (5 bases). The CDR3 contains 16 residues. Germline V gene lookup returns CDR1 SEHNR and CDR2 FQNEAQ (reference sequence). V lost 5 bases to trimming and J lost 1 base, with 17 bases between them.

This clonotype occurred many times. CDR3 residues: CASSQRQGRETQYF. The CDR3 DNA is TGCGCCAGCAGTCAACGACAGGGCAGGGAGACCCAGTACTTC. The chain couples TRBV23-1 to TRBJ2-5; TRBD1 matches at 7 bases. TRBV23-1 is an ORF for which the function is uncertain. The CDR3 extends over 14 amino acids. V lost 2 bases to trimming and J lost 5 bases; unmatched junction nucleotides: 5.